In this sample, the clone carrying this T cell receptor beta chain turned up many times. This entry belongs to a study of T cell repertoires in cytomegalovirus infection. TCRdb fed the reads into MiXCR, producing one record per CDR3 protein. This table has some 440,000 distinct CDR3 sequences, under 40% appearing once. V shed 3 bases, J shed 1 base, and the junction held 2 bases outside the gene matches. This CDR3 is 15 amino acids long. The specimen sequenced was PBMCs. The TCR was taken from a human donor in good health (CMV status not recorded). Some clones in this sample may be carry-over from other donors' samples. The V gene is TRBV12-3 or TRBV12-4, the J gene TRBJ2-4; TRBD2 aligns across 8 bases. As DNA, the CDR3 is TGTGCCAGCAGTTTGCGCGGGGGGGCCAAAAACATTCAGTACTTC. It encodes CASSLRGGAKNIQYF.